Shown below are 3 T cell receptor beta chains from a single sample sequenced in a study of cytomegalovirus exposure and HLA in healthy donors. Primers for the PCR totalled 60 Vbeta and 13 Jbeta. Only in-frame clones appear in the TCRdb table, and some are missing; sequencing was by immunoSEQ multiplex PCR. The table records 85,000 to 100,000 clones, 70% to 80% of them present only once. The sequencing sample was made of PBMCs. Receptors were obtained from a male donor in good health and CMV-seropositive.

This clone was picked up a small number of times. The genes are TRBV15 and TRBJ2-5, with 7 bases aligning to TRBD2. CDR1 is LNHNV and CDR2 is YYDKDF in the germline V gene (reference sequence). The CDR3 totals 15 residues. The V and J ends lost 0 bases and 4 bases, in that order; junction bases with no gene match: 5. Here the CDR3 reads CATSRDRAGVETQYF. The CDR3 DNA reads TGTGCCACCAGCAGAGACCGTGCGGGGGTAGAGACCCAGTACTTC.

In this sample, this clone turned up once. CDR3 sequence: CASSQDPRTTYEQYF. The CDR3 region has the DNA TGCGCCAGCAGCCAAGATCCGAGAACCACCTACGAGCAGTACTTC. The chain recombines TRBV4-1 with TRBJ2-7; D is unresolved. The V end was cut by 0 bases, the J end by 2 bases, with 11 bases between. CDR3 size: 15 residues. Germline V gene sequence: CDR1 MGHRA, CDR2 YSYEKL.

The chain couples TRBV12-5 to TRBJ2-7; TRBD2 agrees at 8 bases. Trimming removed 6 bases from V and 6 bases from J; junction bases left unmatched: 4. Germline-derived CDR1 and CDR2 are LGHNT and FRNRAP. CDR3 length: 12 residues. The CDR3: CASGRTSTEQYF. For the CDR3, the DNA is TGTGCTAGTGGGAGGACTAGCACCGAGCAGTACTTC. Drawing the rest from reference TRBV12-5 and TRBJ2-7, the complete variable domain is DARVTQTPRHKVTEMGQEVTMRCQPILGHNTVFWYRQTMMQGLELLAYFRNRAPLDDSGMPKDRFSAEMPDATLATLKIQPSEPRDSAVYFCASGRTSTEQYFGPGTRLTVT.